This is a list of T cell receptor beta chains from one sample in a study of T-cell memory formation after mild COVID-19. TCRdb reprocessed the 5' RACE reads via MiXCR and lists one record per CDR3 protein. This table holds about 350,000 distinct CDR3 sequences, roughly 13% found once. Sequencing was carried out using PBMCs or a T cell subset sorted from them (not recorded which). The receptor set was obtained from a man aged 18 to 30 who had mild COVID-19 (a few samples of this study predate the infection). Cell type and time point are not known. The CDR3 runs from the conserved cysteine through the conserved F or W. The D gene is left open where the match is weak. Clone size is not always given. Where it is, it says once, few, many or a class for expanded clones.

>-|TRBJ2-7|TRBD1|TRBV5-4
CASSMGQLYEQYF
TGTGCCAGCAGCATGGGACAGCTCTACGAGCAGTACTTC
>many|TRBJ2-1|-|TRBV12-3/TRBV12-4
CASSLAQLNEQFF
TGTGCCAGCAGTTTAGCGCAGTTGAATGAGCAGTTCTTC
>-|TRBJ1-5|-|TRBV2
CASSGRRDQPQHF
TGTGCCAGCAGCGGACGGAGGGATCAGCCCCAGCATTTT
>many|TRBJ2-5|-|TRBV4-3
CASSQEGTSPGGTQYF
TGCGCCAGCAGCCAAGAAGGGACGAGCCCAGGCGGGACCCAGTACTTC
>-|TRBJ2-1|TRBD2|TRBV7-7
CASSLEAGGSNEQFF
TGTGCCAGCAGCTTAGAGGCGGGGGGTTCAAATGAGCAGTTCTTC
>few|TRBJ1-5|-|TRBV5-5
CASSAGATGNQPQHF
TGTGCCAGCAGCGCAGGGGCCACGGGCAATCAGCCCCAGCATTTT
>-|TRBJ1-1|-|TRBV3-1
CASSQVPVNTEAFF
TGTGCCAGCAGCCAAGTTCCGGTGAACACTGAAGCTTTCTTT
>few|TRBJ2-3|TRBD1|TRBV18
CASSPDRGRTDTQYF
TGTGCCAGCTCACCCGACAGGGGGAGGACAGATACGCAGTATTTT
>few|TRBJ1-5|-|TRBV12-3/TRBV12-4
CASSSRGSAHSNQPQHF
TGTGCCAGCAGTTCCAGGGGATCGGCGCATAGCAATCAGCCCCAGCATTTT
>few|TRBJ1-6|TRBD1|TRBV4-1
CASSQGAGGRTPLHF
TGCGCCAGCAGCCAGGGGGCAGGGGGTAGGACACCCCTCCACTTT
>-|TRBJ1-5|-|TRBV7-2
CASSLAVEGSQPQHF
TGTGCCAGCAGCTTAGCCGTCGAGGGCAGCCAGCCCCAGCATTTT
>many|TRBJ2-5|-|TRBV5-1
CASSPGDRQETQYF
TGCGCCAGCAGCCCGGGTGATCGGCAAGAGACCCAGTACTTC
>-|TRBJ2-1|TRBD2|TRBV6-6
CASSPVAGYYNEQFF
TGTGCCAGCAGTCCGGTAGCGGGGTACTACAATGAGCAGTTCTTC
>-|TRBJ1-1|TRBD1|TRBV5-1
CASSMRTGNTEAFF
TGCGCCAGCAGCATGCGGACAGGGAACACTGAAGCTTTCTTT
>few|TRBJ1-1|-|TRBV20-1
CSARSRVTGTEAFF
TGCAGTGCTAGATCTCGGGTCACAGGCACTGAAGCTTTCTTT
>-|TRBJ1-3|-|TRBV11-3
CARRLGFGAGNTIYF
TGTGCCAGGAGGCTCGGATTCGGGGCAGGAAACACCATATATTTT
>few|TRBJ1-1|-|TRBV4-3
CASSPSQGLNTEAFF
TGCGCCAGCAGCCCCTCCCAGGGGTTGAACACTGAAGCTTTCTTT
>-|TRBJ1-1|-|TRBV4-3
CASSHLRGLGGDTEAFF
TGCGCCAGCAGCCATCTCCGAGGGTTGGGAGGCGACACTGAAGCTTTCTTT
>-|TRBJ2-1|-|TRBV7-9
CATRTGQASTDEQFF
TGTGCCACCCGCACCGGGCAAGCCAGTACAGATGAGCAGTTCTTC
>-|TRBJ1-1|-|TRBV7-2
CASSLGFSRAEAFF
TGTGCCAGCAGCTTAGGATTTTCGAGGGCCGAAGCTTTCTTT
>few|TRBJ1-5|TRBD1|TRBV4-1
CASSLHSRGTGSNQPQHF
TGCGCCAGCAGCCTGCACTCCCGCGGGACAGGTAGCAATCAGCCCCAGCATTTT
>few|TRBJ2-5|TRBD2|TRBV20-1
CSAKRGGIQETQYF
TGCAGTGCTAAGCGGGGGGGAATTCAAGAGACCCAGTACTTC
>few|TRBJ2-1|TRBD2|TRBV4-3
CASSQGLAGLGNEQFF
TGCGCCAGCAGCCAGGGACTAGCGGGGCTGGGTAATGAGCAGTTCTTC
>-|TRBJ1-5|-|TRBV19
CASSMGSYQPQHF
TGTGCCAGTAGTATGGGGTCCTATCAGCCCCAGCATTTT
>few|TRBJ2-1|TRBD2|TRBV24-1
CATSDARTSGGYNEQFF
TGTGCCACCAGTGATGCGCGGACTAGCGGGGGCTACAATGAGCAGTTCTTC
>-|TRBJ2-3|-|TRBV6-2/TRBV6-3
CASVQGPDTQYF
TGTGCCAGCGTTCAGGGTCCAGATACGCAGTATTTT
>few|TRBJ1-3|-|TRBV7-6
CASSLRTPQNSGNTIYF
TGTGCCAGCAGCTTAAGAACTCCGCAAAACTCTGGAAACACCATATATTTT
>-|TRBJ2-5|-|TRBV6-2/TRBV6-3
CASSYGPWETQYF
TGTGCCAGCAGTTACGGGCCATGGGAGACCCAGTACTTC
>many|TRBJ2-1|TRBD2|TRBV7-2
CASSPTSGGPKQFF
TGTGCCAGCAGCCCGACTAGCGGGGGGCCCAAGCAGTTCTTC
>few|TRBJ1-2|-|TRBV7-8
CASSTQRGIRYGYTF
TGTGCCAGCAGCACCCAAAGGGGTATCCGCTATGGCTACACCTTC